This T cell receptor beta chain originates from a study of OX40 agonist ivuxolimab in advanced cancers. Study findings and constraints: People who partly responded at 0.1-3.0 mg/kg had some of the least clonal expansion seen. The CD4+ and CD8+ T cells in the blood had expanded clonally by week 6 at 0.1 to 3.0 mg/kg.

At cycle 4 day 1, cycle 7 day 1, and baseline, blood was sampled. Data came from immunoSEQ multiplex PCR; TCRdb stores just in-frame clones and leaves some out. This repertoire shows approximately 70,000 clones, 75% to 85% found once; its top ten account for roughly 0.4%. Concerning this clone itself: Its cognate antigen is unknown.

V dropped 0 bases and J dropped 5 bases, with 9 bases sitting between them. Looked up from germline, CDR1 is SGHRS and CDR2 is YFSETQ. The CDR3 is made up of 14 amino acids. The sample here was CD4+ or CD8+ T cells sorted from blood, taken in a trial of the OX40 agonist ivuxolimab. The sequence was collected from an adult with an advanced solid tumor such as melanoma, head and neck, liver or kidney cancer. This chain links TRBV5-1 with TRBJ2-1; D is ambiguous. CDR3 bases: TGCGCCAGCAGCTTGGGGGGTAGCAACAATGAGCAGTTCTTC. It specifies CASSLGGSNNEQFF.